Shown below are 30 T cell receptor beta chains from a single sample sequenced in a study of blood T cell repertoires in COVID-19. Using immunoSEQ multiplex PCR, the repertoire was profiled, and TCRdb retains in-frame clones only, with some absent. The data show 300,000 to 400,000 clones, with roughly 89% seen just once and around 3.5% held by the top ten. Input material: peripheral blood. The receptors were gathered from a woman under 30 who had recovered from COVID-19.

This clone was seen a handful of times. The same CDR3 arises from other DNA sequences in this sample as well. The genes are TRBV18 and TRBJ1-1; 8 positions match TRBD1. Trimming at V came to 3 bases and at J to 0 bases, leaving 0 bases not matched to a gene. This CDR3 spans 14 amino acids. CDR1 is KGHSH and CDR2 is LQKENI in the germline V gene. The CDR3 loop reads CASSPGQVNTEAFF. As DNA, the CDR3 is TGTGCCAGCTCACCGGGACAGGTGAACACTGAAGCTTTCTTT.

The J gene is TRBJ1-3, the V gene TRBV12-3 or TRBV12-4, with unresolved D. The CDR3 contains 13 residues. V was pared by 3 bases and J by 4 bases, with 7 bases between. In nucleotides, the CDR3 is TGTGCCAGCAGTTTTTTTCAGGGAAACACCATATATTTT. It encodes CASSFFQGNTIYF.

This clone was seen a handful of times. Its ends do not fully match the called genes, so a read error is possible. The chain combines TRBV12-3 or TRBV12-4 with TRBJ1-1; TRBD1 matches 9 bases. This CDR3 has 12 amino acids. The CDR3 nucleotides read TGTGCCAGCAGCTGGGATACGGGACAGGGCCTCTTT. Amino acids: CASSWDTGQGLF.

V and J are TRBV15 and TRBJ2-5; TRBD1 aligns across 8 bases. V shed 1 base and J 5 bases; nucleotides not matched to a gene: 6. The CDR3 spans 15 residues. Germline V CDR1 and CDR2: LNHNV, YYDKDF (reference sequence). The CDR3 nucleotides read TGTGCCACCAGCAGAGCCCGGACAGGGTGGGAGACCCAGTACTTC. Protein sequence: CATSRARTGWETQYF.

The CDR3 bases are TGTGCCAGCAGTTTAGGCACAGGGACCTACAATGAGCAGTTCTTC. It specifies CASSLGTGTYNEQFF. V gene TRBV27 combines with J gene TRBJ2-1; perhaps TRBD1 as D (6 bases). The CDR3 is made up of 15 amino acids. Germline CDR1 reads MNHEY; CDR2 reads SMNVEV (reference sequence). V lost 2 bases and J lost 2, with 10 bases in between.

This rearrangement joins TRBV20-1 to TRBJ2-3; 9 nucleotides line up with TRBD2. The CDR3 is 17 amino acids. V trimming: 3 bases; J trimming: 4 bases; junction bases outside the gene matches: 14. The V gene's germline CDR1 is DFQATT and CDR2 SNEGSKA (reference sequence). CDR3 amino acids: CSASLAGGLLGADTQYF. The DNA for the CDR3 is TGCAGTGCTAGTCTGGCGGGAGGGTTATTGGGGGCAGATACGCAGTATTTT.

The gene calls are TRBV7-2 and TRBJ1-4; D remains ambiguous. The CDR3 extends over 13 amino acids. From germline, CDR1 is SGHTA and CDR2 FQGNSA. V lost 1 base to trimming and J lost 10 bases, with 10 bases between them. The CDR3 sequence: CASSLESEGKLFF. The CDR3 coding sequence is TGTGCCAGCAGCTTAGAGAGTGAGGGAAAACTGTTTTTT.

This clone was seen a few times. The chain combines TRBV19 with TRBJ1-2; D remains unclear. The CDR3 extends over 12 amino acids. From germline, CDR1 is LNHDA and CDR2 SQIVND (reference sequence). Trimming took off 10 bases at V and 5 bases at J, with 14 bases between the two ends. DNA of the CDR3: TGTGCCACCAGGATGGGAGAGTATGGCTACACCTTC. This gives the protein CATRMGEYGYTF. Full variable domain (missing parts from reference TRBV19 and TRBJ1-2): DGGITQSPKYLFRKEGQNVTLSCEQNLNHDAMYWYRQDPGQGLRLIYYSQIVNDFQKGDIAEGYSVSREKKESFPLTVTSAQKNPTAFYLCATRMGEYGYTFGSGTRLTVV.

The chain employs TRBV24-1 and TRBJ1-5, with TRBD1 as a possible D gene (5 bases). Germline V gene lookup returns CDR1 KGHDR and CDR2 SFDVKD. CDR3 length: 14 amino acids. V gave up 5 bases and J gave up 4 bases, with 11 bases separating them. The CDR3 region is CATSGLGVNQPQHF. The DNA for the CDR3 is TGTGCCACCAGTGGCTTAGGGGTTAATCAGCCCCAGCATTTT.

The V call is TRBV7-2, the J call TRBJ2-1, with 9 nucleotides matching TRBD2. The V gene's germline CDR1 is SGHTA and CDR2 FQGNSA. The V segment lost 0 bases and the J segment 10 bases; nucleotides outside the gene matches: 10. The CDR3 runs 16 residues. CDR3 DNA sequence: TGTGCCAGCAGCTTAGCGGCGGGAGGGCCTTTGGGGGAGCAGTTCTTC. This sequence encodes CASSLAAGGPLGEQFF. The whole variable domain, filled in from reference TRBV7-2 and TRBJ2-1, reads GAGVSQSPSNKVTEKGKDVELRCDPISGHTALYWYRQSLGQGLEFLIYFQGNSAPDKSGLPSDRFSAERTGGSVSTLTIQRTQQEDSAVYLCASSLAAGGPLGEQFFGPGTRLTVL.

V gene TRBV6-2 or TRBV6-3 combines with J gene TRBJ2-1; 7 bases line up with TRBD2. This CDR3 contains 17 residues. Germline lookup yields CDR1 MNHEY and CDR2 SVGEGT. The J segment lost 3 bases and the V segment lost 0 bases, leaving 8 bases of the junction unmatched. DNA for the CDR3: TGTGCCAGCAGTTACTCGAGTACCGGGAGGCACTACAATGAGCAGTTCTTC. As protein: CASSYSSTGRHYNEQFF.

The chain employs TRBV11-2 and TRBJ2-1; 7 positions agree with TRBD2. Germline-derived CDR1 and CDR2 are SGHAT and FQNNGV. Germline trimming cut 5 bases from V and 4 bases from J; bases unmatched to any gene: 8. CDR3 size: 15 residues. The CDR3, as DNA: TGTGCCAGCAGCCCCGGCGGGAGTGGATACAATGAGCAGTTCTTC. Encoded protein: CASSPGGSGYNEQFF.

This chain connects TRBV19 to TRBJ2-1; TRBD1 agrees at 7 bases. Germline trimming cut 4 bases from V and 2 bases from J; bases unmatched to any gene: 5. Germline V gene data show CDR1 as LNHDA and CDR2 as SQIVND (reference sequence). The CDR3 totals 15 residues. The CDR3, as DNA: TGTGCCAGTAGTAGGCAGACAGGGCCCTACAATGAGCAGTTCTTC. Translated: CASSRQTGPYNEQFF.

This chain uses TRBV7-2 with TRBJ1-5; a weak D match, TRBD1 (6 bases). Deletions cut 1 base from V and 5 bases from J, with 12 bases between. This CDR3 is built from 15 residues. CDR1 and CDR2 (germline): SGHTA, FQGNSA. The CDR3, as DNA: TGTGCCAGCAGCTTAGACAGGGCGGGTTATCAGCCCCAGCATTTT. Translating it yields CASSLDRAGYQPQHF. The variable domain in full, with the rest retrieved from reference TRBV7-2 and TRBJ1-5, is GAGVSQSPSNKVTEKGKDVELRCDPISGHTALYWYRQSLGQGLEFLIYFQGNSAPDKSGLPSDRFSAERTGGSVSTLTIQRTQQEDSAVYLCASSLDRAGYQPQHFGDGTRLSIL.

This clone was seen only once. V is TRBV6-2 or TRBV6-3 and J is TRBJ2-7; TRBD2 is a possible D gene (6 bases). The CDR3 length is 13 residues. Germline loops: CDR1 MNHEY, CDR2 SVGEGT. Deletions cut 5 bases from V and 7 bases from J, with 15 bases between. The CDR3 DNA is TGTGCCAGCAGTGACGGAGGGGTTAGGGAGCAGTACGTC. The encoded protein is CASSDGGVREQYV.

This chain joins TRBV7-9 and TRBJ2-3; the match to TRBD2 covers 16 bases. V dropped 5 bases and J dropped 4; count of bases not matched to a gene: 3. The CDR3 runs 16 residues. Germline V gene sequence: CDR1 SEHNR, CDR2 FQNEAQ (reference sequence). The CDR3 nucleotides read TGTGCCAGCAGCCCCGGGACTAGCGGGAGGGCAGATACGCAGTATTTT. This translates into CASSPGTSGRADTQYF.

This sequence joins TRBV4-3 and TRBJ1-1; maybe TRBD1 (6 bases). CDR1 LGHNA and CDR2 YSLEER come from the germline V gene. Trimming removed 0 bases at V and 10 bases at J, with 9 bases between. The CDR3 totals 12 residues. The CDR3 spells CASSQDSRGAFF. CDR3 bases: TGCGCCAGCAGCCAAGATTCCAGGGGAGCTTTCTTT.

The J gene is TRBJ1-6, the V gene TRBV6-2 or TRBV6-3; 10 nucleotides align to TRBD1. Losses at the gene ends were 4 bases for V and 8 bases for J; bases not matched to a gene: 2. The CDR3 sequence is 14 residues long. From germline, CDR1 is MNHEY and CDR2 SVGEGT. The CDR3, as DNA: TGTGCCAGCAGTTTCGGGACAGGGGATTCACCCCTCCACTTT. Translation gives CASSFGTGDSPLHF.

The chain combines TRBV12-5 with TRBJ2-2; 7 bases line up with TRBD2. Germline assignment: CDR1 LGHNT and CDR2 FRNRAP. V gave up 2 bases and J gave up 3 bases; unmatched junction bases: 6. The CDR3 contains 16 residues. CDR3 DNA sequence: TGTGCTAGTGGTTTGCTCGCGGGAGAGGACACCGGGGAGCTGTTTTTT. This codes for CASGLLAGEDTGELFF.

The V call is TRBV19, the J call TRBJ1-6; D is undetermined. Trimming removed 6 bases at V and 5 bases at J, with 17 bases between. The CDR3 has 16 residues. CDR1 and CDR2 (germline): LNHDA, SQIVND (reference sequence). The CDR3: CASRNSRLVNNSPLHF. CDR3 DNA: TGTGCCAGTAGAAACAGTCGGTTAGTGAATAATTCACCCCTCCACTTT.

This clone was seen only once. This chain connects TRBV27 to TRBJ1-2; TRBD1 agrees at 9 bases. CDR1 MNHEY and CDR2 SMNVEV come from the germline V gene (reference sequence). The CDR3 totals 14 residues. V lost 5 bases, J lost 8 bases, and 9 bases stayed unmatched. CDR3 loop: CASSPGTGSRGYTF. The CDR3 nucleotides read TGTGCCAGCAGTCCCGGGACAGGGAGTAGGGGCTACACCTTC.

The V and J genes are TRBV19 and TRBJ1-1; 10 bases match TRBD1. Germline values: CDR1 LNHDA, CDR2 SQIVND (reference sequence). The trim removed 6 bases at V and 4 bases at J, leaving 8 bases unmatched. The CDR3 runs 15 residues. CDR3 sequence reads: CASSRTGGQGTEAFF. The CDR3 DNA is TGTGCCAGTAGCCGGACAGGGGGGCAGGGCACTGAAGCTTTCTTT.

The chain links TRBV6-1 to TRBJ1-6; D is possibly TRBD1 (5 bases). The CDR3 totals 15 residues. Trimming took off 3 bases at V and 5 bases at J, with 11 bases between the two ends. CDR1 and CDR2 from the germline V gene are MNHNS and SASEGT. CDR3 sequence (DNA): TGTGCCAGCAGTGACCGAGGAGGGGATAATTCACCCCTCCACTTT. It specifies CASSDRGGDNSPLHF.

This clone was seen just once. The chain employs TRBV2 and TRBJ2-3, with a possible D match to TRBD2 (6 bases). CDR1 is SNHLY and CDR2 is FYNNEI in the germline V gene. This CDR3 contains 13 residues. V was clipped by 7 bases and J by 4 bases, with 12 bases between them. CDR3 nucleotides: TGTGCCAGCACTCGTAGGGAGGCAGATACGCAGTATTTT. Translating it yields CASTRREADTQYF.

The V and J genes are TRBV5-1 and TRBJ1-4, with D hard to call. The CDR3 spans 14 residues. Germline lookup yields CDR1 SGHRS and CDR2 YFSETQ. Trimming shortened V by 0 bases and J by 3 bases, and 6 bases separated the two germline ends. The CDR3 here is CASSLGEANEKLFF. DNA for the CDR3: TGCGCCAGCAGCTTGGGAGAGGCTAATGAAAAACTGTTTTTT.

The chain links TRBV6-2 or TRBV6-3 to TRBJ2-6, with D possibly matching TRBD2 (6 bases). There are 20 residues in the CDR3. V lost 2 bases and J lost 2, with 22 bases in between. In germline, CDR1 is MNHEY, CDR2 SVGEGT. The CDR3 DNA reads as TGTGCCAGCAGTTACGCCCCCGACGGGGAGGTTCGGCCTGGGGCCAACGTCCTGACTTTC. Residues: CASSYAPDGEVRPGANVLTF.

This rearrangement joins TRBV4-3 to TRBJ1-1; 7 bases align to TRBD1. Germline values: CDR1 LGHNA, CDR2 YSLEER. V was clipped by 6 bases and J by 3 bases; unmatched bases: 4. This CDR3 region has 13 residues. CDR3 bases: TGCGCCAGCAGAAACAGGGGTTACACTGAAGCTTTCTTT. It translates to CASRNRGYTEAFF.

The V call is TRBV30, the J call TRBJ2-5; D perhaps matches TRBD2 (5 bases). CDR1 GTSNPN and CDR2 SVGIG come from the germline V gene (reference sequence). CDR3 length: 13 residues. Trimming left V 3 bases short and J 3 bases short, with 11 bases between. CDR3 in DNA: TGTGCCTGGAGGGGCCTAGCTGAAGAGACCCAGTACTTC. Amino acid sequence: CAWRGLAEETQYF.

The J gene is TRBJ2-5, the V gene TRBV9, with a possible D match to TRBD1 (6 bases). Germline CDR1 and CDR2: SGDLS and YYNGEE. V lost 0 bases to trimming and J lost 5 bases, with 11 bases between them. The length of the CDR3 is 14 residues. CDR3 region: CASSVGPQGETQYF. DNA for the CDR3: TGTGCCAGCAGCGTAGGTCCCCAGGGGGAGACCCAGTACTTC.

The V call is TRBV30, the J call TRBJ1-6; 7 nucleotides align to TRBD1. J gave up 7 bases and V 3 bases, and 9 bases lay outside the gene matches. This CDR3 has 15 residues. Germline loops: CDR1 GTSNPN, CDR2 SVGIG (reference sequence). CDR3 in amino acids: CAWRTTGIRNSPLHF. The CDR3 DNA is TGTGCCTGGAGGACGACAGGGATAAGGAATTCACCCCTCCACTTT.